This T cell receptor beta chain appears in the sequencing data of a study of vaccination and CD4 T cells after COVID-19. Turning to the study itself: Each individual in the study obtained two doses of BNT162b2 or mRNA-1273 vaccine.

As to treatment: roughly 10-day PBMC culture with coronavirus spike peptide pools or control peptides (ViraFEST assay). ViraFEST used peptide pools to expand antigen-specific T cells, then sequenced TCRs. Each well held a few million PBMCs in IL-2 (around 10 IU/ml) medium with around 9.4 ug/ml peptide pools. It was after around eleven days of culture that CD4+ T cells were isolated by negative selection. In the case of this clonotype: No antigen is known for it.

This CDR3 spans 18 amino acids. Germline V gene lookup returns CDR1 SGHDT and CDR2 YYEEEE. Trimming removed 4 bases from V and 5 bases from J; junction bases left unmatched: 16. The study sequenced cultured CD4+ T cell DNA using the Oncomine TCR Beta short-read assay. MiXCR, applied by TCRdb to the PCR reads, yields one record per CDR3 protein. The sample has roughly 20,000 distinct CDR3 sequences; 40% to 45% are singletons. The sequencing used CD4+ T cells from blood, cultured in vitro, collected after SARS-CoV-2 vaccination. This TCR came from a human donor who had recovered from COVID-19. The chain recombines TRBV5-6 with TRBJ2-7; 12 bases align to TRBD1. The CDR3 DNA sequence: TGTGCCAGCAGCAAACCGGGACAGGGGGCTACCTTTTACCACGAGCAGTACTTC. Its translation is CASSKPGQGATFYHEQYF.